The clone carrying this TCR beta chain was counted between two and nine times. Its antigen is still unknown. Sequencing libraries made from TCR beta cDNA carried unique molecular identifiers. Each CDR3 protein gets one entry after TCRdb re-called the PCR reads with MiXCR. The data contain 400,000 to 500,000 distinct CDR3 sequences, approximately 39% of them seen just once; the ten biggest clones take up approximately 7.7%. The sample belongs to a study of post-analysis software for immune sequencing data. Study findings and constraints: Five or six TRBV segments (TRBV5-6, TRBV5-1 and TRBV20-1 among them) occurred more frequently in patients than in controls.

Trimming left V 5 bases short and J 12 bases short, with 11 bases between. CDR3 length: 11 amino acids. Germline V gene data show CDR1 as SGHRS and CDR2 as YFSETQ. This sequence joins TRBV5-1 and TRBJ1-4; D uncertain. Specimen: blood. The receptor was isolated from a girl aged 2 to 9 with multiple sclerosis. CDR3 bases: TGCGCCAGCAGTTGGCACGGACAACTGTTTTTT. Its protein product is CASSWHGQLFF.